The rows below give T cell receptor beta chains drawn from one sample of a study of blood T cell repertoires in COVID-19. Here immunoSEQ multiplex PCR was the method, and the copy in TCRdb shows in-frame clones only, minus some. Among about 94,000 clones listed, more than 65% were seen once. The specimen was peripheral blood. The receptors shown here come from a man in his fifties or sixties with acute or convalescent COVID-19. The CDR3 runs from the conserved cysteine through the conserved F or W. The D gene is left open where the match is weak. Some rows have no size entry. The others give once, few or many, or a class for an expanded clone.

j_call: TRBJ2-7
d_call: TRBD1
v_call: TRBV19
clone_size: -
cdr3_nt: TGTGCCAGTAGTACCCCGGGACAGGGGGCCAACTACGAGCAGTACTTC
cdr3_aa: CASSTPGQGANYEQYF

j_call: TRBJ1-1
d_call: -
v_call: TRBV19
clone_size: -
cdr3_nt: TGTGCCAGTCCGGAGGGGCAGGGCTGGGACACTGAAGCTTTCTTT
cdr3_aa: CASPEGQGWDTEAFF

j_call: TRBJ2-1
d_call: -
v_call: TRBV7-2
clone_size: -
cdr3_nt: TGTGCCAGCAGCTTAGTTGGGATTCAGGGTTCCTACAATGAGCAGTTCTTC
cdr3_aa: CASSLVGIQGSYNEQFF

j_call: TRBJ2-7
d_call: TRBD1
v_call: TRBV7-2
clone_size: -
cdr3_nt: TGTGCCAGCAGCCCGGACAGGTCCGTTGACTACGAGCAGTACTTC
cdr3_aa: CASSPDRSVDYEQYF

j_call: TRBJ2-7
d_call: TRBD1
v_call: TRBV29-1
clone_size: -
cdr3_nt: TGCAGCGTCCTCGGACAGGGGGGGTCCCACGAGCAGTACTTC
cdr3_aa: CSVLGQGGSHEQYF

j_call: TRBJ1-1
d_call: -
v_call: TRBV6-5
clone_size: -
cdr3_nt: TGTGCCAGCAGTTACTCGTCCAGGGTGACCACTGAAGCTTTCTTT
cdr3_aa: CASSYSSRVTTEAFF

j_call: TRBJ2-5
d_call: TRBD1
v_call: TRBV5-1
clone_size: -
cdr3_nt: TGCGCCAGCAGCGGAGGGACAGGGGAAGAGACCCAGTACTTC
cdr3_aa: CASSGGTGEETQYF

j_call: TRBJ2-5
d_call: -
v_call: TRBV7-3
clone_size: once
cdr3_nt: TGTGCCAGCAGCCTCACAGGGCTCGAGACCCAGTACTTC
cdr3_aa: CASSLTGLETQYF

j_call: TRBJ2-5
d_call: TRBD2
v_call: TRBV25-1
clone_size: -
cdr3_nt: TGTGCCAGCAGGGGGGTTAGCGGGGGCGCTCCTTTAAAGGAGACCCAGTACTTC
cdr3_aa: CASRGVSGGAPLKETQYF

j_call: TRBJ1-5
d_call: -
v_call: TRBV30
clone_size: -
cdr3_nt: TGTGCCTGGAGCCCCGGGGACTATAGCAATCAGCCCCAGCATTTT
cdr3_aa: CAWSPGDYSNQPQHF

j_call: TRBJ2-1
d_call: TRBD2
v_call: TRBV11-3
clone_size: few
cdr3_nt: TGTGCCAGCAGTTTTAGCGGGGGGGCAGGTGAGCAGTTCTTC
cdr3_aa: CASSFSGGAGEQFF

j_call: TRBJ2-5
d_call: TRBD2
v_call: TRBV5-6
clone_size: -
cdr3_nt: TGTGCCAGCAGTGCAGGGACTAGCGGGGAAAAGACCCAGTACTTC
cdr3_aa: CASSAGTSGEKTQYF

j_call: TRBJ2-7
d_call: -
v_call: TRBV21-1
clone_size: -
cdr3_nt: TGTGCCAGCAGCAATACGTCTCGAGATGGGGACTCGATCTCCTACGAGCAGTACTTC
cdr3_aa: CASSNTSRDGDSISYEQYF

j_call: TRBJ2-3
d_call: -
v_call: TRBV9
clone_size: -
cdr3_nt: TGTGCCAGCAGCGGAGCAGATACGCAGTATTTT
cdr3_aa: CASSGADTQYF

j_call: TRBJ1-1
d_call: -
v_call: TRBV6-6
clone_size: -
cdr3_nt: TGTGCCAGCAGTCCTCCGGGTTCTACCAACACTGAAGCTTTCTTT
cdr3_aa: CASSPPGSTNTEAFF

j_call: TRBJ1-2
d_call: TRBD1
v_call: TRBV24-1
clone_size: -
cdr3_nt: TGTGCCACCGGGGGGGACCGGGACAGGGAGAATGGCTACACCTTC
cdr3_aa: CATGGDRDRENGYTF

j_call: TRBJ1-5
d_call: TRBD1
v_call: TRBV11-1
clone_size: -
cdr3_nt: TGTGCCAGCAGCTTAGAAGACAGGGGCAAGAATCAGCCCCAGCATTTT
cdr3_aa: CASSLEDRGKNQPQHF

j_call: TRBJ1-5
d_call: TRBD1
v_call: TRBV27
clone_size: -
cdr3_nt: TGTGCCAGCAGTCCACTCCCCGGGACAGGGGAACAGCCCCAGCATTTT
cdr3_aa: CASSPLPGTGEQPQHF

j_call: TRBJ2-5
d_call: TRBD2
v_call: TRBV24-1
clone_size: -
cdr3_nt: TGTGCCACCAGTGATTTTGGAGCGGGGCAAGAGACCCAGTACTTC
cdr3_aa: CATSDFGAGQETQYF

j_call: TRBJ2-7
d_call: TRBD2
v_call: TRBV11-2
clone_size: -
cdr3_nt: TGTGCCAGCACTTTAGCCGCGGGGGTAAACTACGAGCAGTACTTC
cdr3_aa: CASTLAAGVNYEQYF

j_call: TRBJ2-1
d_call: TRBD2
v_call: TRBV19
clone_size: -
cdr3_nt: TGTGCCAGTAGTCTAGCGGGGGGGGTTAATGAGCAGTTCTTC
cdr3_aa: CASSLAGGVNEQFF

j_call: TRBJ2-7
d_call: -
v_call: TRBV4-2
clone_size: -
cdr3_nt: TGTGCCAGCAGCCAAGATGCGCAGGGGAGCTTTCGCGAGCAGTACTTC
cdr3_aa: CASSQDAQGSFREQYF

j_call: TRBJ2-5
d_call: TRBD1
v_call: TRBV7-6
clone_size: -
cdr3_nt: TGTGCCAGCAGCTTCGGGACAGGGTTCCAAGAGACCCAGTACTTC
cdr3_aa: CASSFGTGFQETQYF

j_call: TRBJ2-1
d_call: TRBD2
v_call: TRBV13
clone_size: -
cdr3_nt: TGTGCCAGCAGCTTAAAAGCGGGGGGGCTATACAATGAGCAGTTCTTC
cdr3_aa: CASSLKAGGLYNEQFF

j_call: TRBJ1-1
d_call: -
v_call: TRBV12-3/TRBV12-4
clone_size: -
cdr3_nt: TGTGCCAGCAGTTCAGTCATGAACACTGAAGCTTTCTTT
cdr3_aa: CASSSVMNTEAFF

j_call: TRBJ1-2
d_call: TRBD1
v_call: TRBV19
clone_size: -
cdr3_nt: TGTGCCAGTAGTATAGGAAGGGGGCAAGGCGGCTACACCTTC
cdr3_aa: CASSIGRGQGGYTF

j_call: TRBJ1-5
d_call: -
v_call: TRBV18
clone_size: -
cdr3_nt: TGTGCCAGCTCACCACCGGAGGGTCAGCCCCAGCATTTT
cdr3_aa: CASSPPEGQPQHF